The T cell receptor (beta chain) under discussion was sequenced for a study of T cells in Graves' hyperthyroidism and ophthalmopathy. Overall study: Peripheral blood draws took place at initial diagnosis, ahead of any treatment. The study, taken as a whole, reports: Ophthalmopathy, as predicted by the model, came a median 6.5 months after the prediction.

This CDR3 has 14 amino acids. The J segment lost 3 bases and the V segment lost 3 bases, leaving 1 base of the junction unmatched. From germline, CDR1 is MNHEY and CDR2 SMNVEV (reference sequence). This clonotype was found many times. No antigen is known for it. A patient was excluded if there was uncontrolled infection, other autoimmune disease, pregnancy or lactation. Amplification targeted TCR beta CDR3 regions from RNA transcripts. In the first-round RT-PCR of the TCR CDR3, the HTBI primer set was used. One entry per CDR3 protein results from TCRdb running MiXCR on the multiplex PCR reads. The table records some 510,000 distinct CDR3 sequences, less than 25% of them present only once.

The receptor was derived from a young man with Graves' hyperthyroidism. The chain links TRBV27 to TRBJ2-2; 7 nucleotides align to TRBD1. The sequenced sample was blood. CDR3 amino acids: CASSFDRDTGELFF. The CDR3 DNA reads as TGTGCCAGCAGTTTCGACAGGGACACCGGGGAGCTGTTTTTT.